Sequencing of this T cell receptor (beta chain) was carried out in a study of cytomegalovirus exposure and HLA in healthy donors. The study's findings and limits: TCR beta chain V- and J-gene trimming was linked, in a later analysis, to a missense variant in DCLRE1C.

The CDR3 covers 16 residues. CDR1 is SGHKS and CDR2 is YYEKEE in the germline V gene (reference sequence). Between the trimmed V and J ends, which lost 1 base and 1 base, there was a span of 15 bases. 60 Vbeta and 13 Jbeta primers were used in PCR. Libraries were prepared by immunoSEQ multiplex PCR; TCRdb keeps only in-frame clonotypes and omits some of them. The sample has around 130,000 clones; about four fifths are singletons. The donors gave bone marrow, and they were healthy. This clone appeared once. Its antigen remains unknown. Sample: PBMCs. The rearrangement uses TRBV5-5 and TRBJ2-7; D might be TRBD1 (5 bases). This receptor was taken from a human donor in good health. DNA of the CDR3: TGTGCCAGCAGCTTGTTAGGGGCTCTCTATTCCTACGAGCAGTACTTC. Translating gives CASSLLGALYSYEQYF. The variable domain in full, completed from reference TRBV5-5 and TRBJ2-7, reads DAGVTQSPTHLIKTRGQQVTLRCSPISGHKSVSWYQQVLGQGPQFIFQYYEKEERGRGNFPDRFSARQFPNYSSELNVNALLLGDSALYLCASSLLGALYSYEQYFGPGTRLTVT.